Described below is a single T cell receptor beta chain sequence and its context. The antigen is not known. cDNA synthesis used the whole RNA isolate, giving expressed TCRB sequences. Clones were sequenced by immunoSEQ multiplex PCR, and TCRdb holds only the in-frame ones, with some missing. Of about 250,000 clones listed, roughly an eighth are singletons. This sample was taken from a study of beta chain features in type 1 diabetes. Notes on the study in general: In all four CD4+ subsets, TCRB CDR3 length was significantly, moderately reduced in type 1 diabetes.

The CDR3 is 14 residues long. Unmatched junction bases numbered 6, after V lost 6 bases and J lost 0 bases. Germline lookup yields CDR1 SQVTM and CDR2 ANQGSEA. The rearrangement links TRBV29-1 to TRBJ2-7, with 9 bases identical to TRBD2. This sequence was found in a woman between 40 and 50 years old in good health. Source material: naive CD4+ T cells from blood. The CDR3 DNA is TGCAGCGTCGCTAGCGGGGCCGGCTCCTACGAGCAGTACTTC. As protein: CSVASGAGSYEQYF.